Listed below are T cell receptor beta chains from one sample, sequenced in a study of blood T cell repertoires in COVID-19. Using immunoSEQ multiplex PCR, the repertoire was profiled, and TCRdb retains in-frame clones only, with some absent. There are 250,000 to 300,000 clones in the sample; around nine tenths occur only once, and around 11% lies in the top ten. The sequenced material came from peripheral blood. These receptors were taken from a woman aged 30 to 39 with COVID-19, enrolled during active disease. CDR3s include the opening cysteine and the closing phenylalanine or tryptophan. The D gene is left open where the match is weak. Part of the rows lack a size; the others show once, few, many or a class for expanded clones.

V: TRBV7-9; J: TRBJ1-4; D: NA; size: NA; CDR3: CASSLMTAAANEKLFF; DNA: TGTGCCAGCAGCTTAATGACAGCCGCGGCTAATGAAAAACTGTTTTTT
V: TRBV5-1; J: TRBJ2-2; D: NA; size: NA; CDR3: CASSLRGSPGELFF; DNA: TGCGCCAGCAGCTTGCGCGGGTCACCGGGGGAGCTGTTTTTT
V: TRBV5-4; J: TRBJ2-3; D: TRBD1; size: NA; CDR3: CASSSDRGTDTQYF; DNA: TGTGCCAGCAGCTCGGACAGGGGCACAGATACGCAGTATTTT
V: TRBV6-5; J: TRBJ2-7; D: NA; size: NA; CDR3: CASSYSRAQSRSEQYF; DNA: TGTGCCAGCAGTTACTCGAGGGCCCAGTCAAGAAGCGAGCAGTACTTC
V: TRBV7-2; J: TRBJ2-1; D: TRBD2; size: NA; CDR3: CASSGGGSSYNEQFF; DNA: TGTGCCAGCAGCGGGGGAGGGAGCTCCTACAATGAGCAGTTCTTC
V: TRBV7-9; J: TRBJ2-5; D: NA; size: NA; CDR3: CASSLLSETQYF; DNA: TGTGCCAGCAGCTTATTATCAGAGACCCAGTACTTC
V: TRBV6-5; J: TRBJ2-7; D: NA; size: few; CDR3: CASSYSISGEQYF; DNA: TGTGCCAGCAGTTACTCGATAAGCGGCGAGCAGTACTTC
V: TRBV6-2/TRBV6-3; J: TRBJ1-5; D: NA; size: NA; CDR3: CASSYDSGNQPQHF; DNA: TGTGCCAGCAGTTACGATTCAGGGAATCAGCCCCAGCATTTT
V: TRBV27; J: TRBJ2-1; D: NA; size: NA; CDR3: CASSLRSSYNEQFF; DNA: TGTGCCAGCAGTTTGCGGAGCTCCTACAATGAGCAGTTCTTC
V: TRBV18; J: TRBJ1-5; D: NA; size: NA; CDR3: CASSPRGRNQPQHF; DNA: TGTGCCAGCTCGCCGCGGGGCCGCAATCAGCCCCAGCATTTT
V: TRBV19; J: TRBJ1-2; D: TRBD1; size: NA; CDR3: CASSITAGGADYGYTF; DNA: TGTGCCAGTAGTATCACGGCAGGGGGCGCGGACTATGGCTACACCTTC
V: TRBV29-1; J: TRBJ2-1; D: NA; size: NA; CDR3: CSVGRGGNEQFF; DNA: TGCAGCGTTGGGCGGGGAGGCAATGAGCAGTTCTTC
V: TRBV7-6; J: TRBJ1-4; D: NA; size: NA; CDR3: CASSLRGANNEKLFF; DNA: TGTGCCAGCAGCTTGCGGGGGGCGAATAATGAAAAACTGTTTTTT
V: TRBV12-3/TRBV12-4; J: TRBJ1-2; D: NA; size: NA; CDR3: CASSFGRDYGYTF; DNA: TGTGCCAGCAGTTTCGGGAGGGACTATGGCTACACCTTC
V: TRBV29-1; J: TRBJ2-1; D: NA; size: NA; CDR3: CSGYGLLNEQFF; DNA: TGCAGCGGGTACGGACTCCTCAATGAGCAGTTCTTC
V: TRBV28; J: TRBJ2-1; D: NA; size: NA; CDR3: CASSRRLGAYNEQFF; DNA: TGTGCCAGCAGTCGCCGACTAGGGGCCTACAATGAGCAGTTCTTC
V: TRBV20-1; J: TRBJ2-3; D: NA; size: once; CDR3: CSAKYGQTQYF; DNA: TGCAGTGCCAAATACGGTCAAACGCAGTATTTT
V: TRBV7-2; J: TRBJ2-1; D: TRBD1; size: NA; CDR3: CASSLGQGVYNEQFF; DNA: TGTGCCAGCAGCTTAGGACAGGGGGTGTACAATGAGCAGTTCTTC
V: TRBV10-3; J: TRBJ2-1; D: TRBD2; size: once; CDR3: CAISLRTSAIYNEQFF; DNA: TGTGCCATCAGTCTCAGGACTAGCGCAATCTACAATGAGCAGTTCTTC